The 27 T cell receptor beta chains listed next were all sequenced from one sample in a study of T cell responses to AZD1222 COVID-19 vaccine. TCRdb keeps only in-frame clones here, not all; method: immunoSEQ multiplex PCR. Here the sample spans approximately 97,000 clones, 84% being singletons. Sequenced material: peripheral blood, taken on day 0 of AZD1222 vaccination. These receptors all come from an adult in good health.

The chain joins TRBV27 to TRBJ2-7, with 9 bases aligning to TRBD2. There are 15 residues in the CDR3. V lost 3 bases to trimming and J lost 5 bases; unmatched junction nucleotides: 8. Germline CDR1 reads MNHEY; CDR2 reads SMNVEV (reference sequence). CDR3 DNA: TGTGCCAGCAGTTTCCTTAGCGGGAGTCTCAACGAGCAGTACTTC. Its translation: CASSFLSGSLNEQYF.

This chain uses TRBV12-3 or TRBV12-4 with TRBJ1-3; no definite D call. The CDR3 sequence is 10 residues long. Trimming shortened V by 6 bases and J by 9 bases, and 6 bases separated the two germline ends. CDR3: CASSQTTIYF. CDR3 nucleotide sequence: TGTGCCAGCAGCCAAACCACCATATATTTT.

The rearrangement uses TRBV5-8 and TRBJ2-1; D gene ambiguous. In germline, CDR1 is SGHTS, CDR2 YDEGEE. This CDR3 has 14 residues. V was cut by 0 bases and J by 5 bases, with 9 bases left in between. The CDR3 DNA reads as TGTGCCAGCAGCTTGGTCGGCGCCGACAATGAGCAGTTCTTC. Translated, it gives CASSLVGADNEQFF.

DNA for the CDR3: TGTGCCAGCAGTTCCGGGACAGAGGATTTCAATGAGCAGTTCTTC. Protein: CASSSGTEDFNEQFF. The rearrangement uses TRBV6-2 or TRBV6-3 and TRBJ2-1; 7 bases map to TRBD1. CDR3 length: 15 residues. The V and J ends lost 4 bases and 6 bases, in that order; junction bases with no gene match: 9. The germline CDR1 and CDR2 sequences are MNHEY and SVGEGT.

This clone appeared a single time. V and J are TRBV5-5 and TRBJ1-6, with D maybe TRBD1 (6 bases). The CDR3 sequence is 17 residues long. Germline lookup yields CDR1 SGHKS and CDR2 YYEKEE (reference sequence). Trimming took 0 bases from V and 7 from J, leaving 17 bases between them. The chain's CDR3 is CASSLEAVGGFNSPLHF. In nucleotides, the CDR3 is TGTGCCAGCAGCTTGGAGGCTGTGGGGGGCTTCAATTCACCCCTCCACTTT. The whole variable domain, remainder taken from reference TRBV5-5 and TRBJ1-6, is DAGVTQSPTHLIKTRGQQVTLRCSPISGHKSVSWYQQVLGQGPQFIFQYYEKEERGRGNFPDRFSARQFPNYSSELNVNALLLGDSALYLCASSLEAVGGFNSPLHFGNGTRLTVT.

V usage is TRBV19 and J usage is TRBJ1-2; 9 nucleotides align to TRBD1. V shed 4 bases and J 8 bases; nucleotides not matched to a gene: 20. The CDR3 length is 18 residues. Per germline, CDR1 LNHDA and CDR2 SQIVND (reference sequence). The CDR3 nucleotides are TGTGCCAGTAGTAGCTACACCGGGACAGGGATACGAAGCGGCGGCTACACCTTC. Amino acid sequence: CASSSYTGTGIRSGGYTF.

V and J are TRBV28 and TRBJ2-6; D remains ambiguous. Germline CDR1 reads MDHEN; CDR2 reads SYDVKM. This CDR3 comprises 15 residues. Trimming shortened V by 3 bases and J by 0 bases, and 6 bases separated the two germline ends. Here the CDR3 DNA reads TGTGCCAGCAGTTTCATCGACTCTGGGGCCAACGTCCTGACTTTC. It codes for CASSFIDSGANVLTF.

The CDR3 coding sequence is TGTGCCATCAGCGGGGTGGAACCGGGACAGGGAAATTTGGGTGAAGCTTTCTTT. Translated: CAISGVEPGQGNLGEAFF. This chain uses TRBV10-3 with TRBJ1-1; 9 bases match TRBD1. The CDR3 is 18 residues long. The germline V gene has CDR1 ENHRY and CDR2 SYGVKD. V was pared by 6 bases and J by 7 bases, with 21 bases of the junction left unmatched.

The rearrangement joins TRBV6-5 to TRBJ2-2, with D tentatively TRBD1 (5 bases). Germline-derived CDR1 and CDR2 are MNHEY and SVGAGI. The CDR3 contains 13 residues. The V and J ends lost 2 bases and 7 bases respectively, with 8 bases between them. As DNA, the CDR3 is TGTGCCAGCAGTTACCAAACAGGCGGGGAGCTGTTTTTT. This encodes CASSYQTGGELFF.

The gene calls are TRBV12-3 or TRBV12-4 and TRBJ2-1, with D perhaps matching TRBD1 (6 bases). V lost 4 bases to trimming and J lost 4 bases, with 8 bases between them. This CDR3 comprises 13 residues. The chain's CDR3 is CASSWGQYNEQFF. The DNA of the CDR3 is TGTGCCAGCAGTTGGGGGCAATACAATGAGCAGTTCTTC.

The rearrangement joins TRBV5-4 to TRBJ1-1; 12 positions agree with TRBD1. This CDR3 region has 16 residues. V shed 7 bases, J shed 5 bases, and the junction held 12 bases outside the gene matches. CDR1 SGHNT and CDR2 YYREEE come from the germline V gene (reference sequence). The DNA of the CDR3 is TGTGCCAGCGAACGGGACAGGGGGCTGTTTGGGACTGAAGCTTTCTTT. This encodes CASERDRGLFGTEAFF.

The chain is built from TRBV2 and TRBJ2-3, with 10 bases fitting TRBD2. The CDR3 sequence is 13 residues long. The junction had 2 bases not matched to a gene; V was cut back by 7 bases and J by 4 bases. The V gene's germline CDR1 is SNHLY and CDR2 FYNNEI. The CDR3 DNA reads as TGTGCCAGCAAAAGCGGGGGGGCAGATACGCAGTATTTT. It yields the protein CASKSGGADTQYF. Drawing the rest from reference TRBV2 and TRBJ2-3, the complete variable domain is EPEVTQTPSHQVTQMGQEVILRCVPISNHLYFYWYRQILGQKVEFLVSFYNNEISEKSEIFDDQFSVERPDGSNFTLKIRSTKLEDSAMYFCASKSGGADTQYFGPGTRLTVL.

This clone was counted once. This sequence joins TRBV7-3 and TRBJ2-7; TRBD1 aligns across 9 bases. Germline values: CDR1 SGHTA, CDR2 FQGTGA. This CDR3 contains 14 residues. J lost 5 bases, V lost 5 bases, and 7 bases had no gene match. The CDR3 nucleotides are TGTGCCAGCAGCACAGGGGGCAATTTTGACGAGCAGTACTTC. This sequence encodes CASSTGGNFDEQYF. The entire variable domain, with the rest obtained from reference TRBV7-3 and TRBJ2-7, is as follows: GAGVSQTPSNKVTEKGKYVELRCDPISGHTALYWYRQSLGQGPEFLIYFQGTGAADDSGLPNDRFFAVRPEGSVSTLKIQRTERGDSAVYLCASSTGGNFDEQYFGPGTRLTVT.

The genes are TRBV11-3 and TRBJ2-3; no definite D call. Germline V gene sequence: CDR1 SGHNT, CDR2 YENEEA. Trimming left V 3 bases short and J 6 bases short, with 4 bases between. This CDR3 comprises 11 residues. In DNA, the CDR3 is TGTGCCAGCAGCTTCCTCGATACGCAGTATTTT. Translation gives CASSFLDTQYF.

The chain is built from TRBV28 and TRBJ2-5, with a weak D call TRBD1 (5 bases). Deletions cut 5 bases from V and 5 bases from J, with 18 bases between. CDR1 is MDHEN, CDR2 SYDVKM, per germline. This CDR3 is 15 amino acids long. CDR3 in amino acids: CASSITQGLRETQYF. The CDR3 DNA reads as TGTGCCAGCAGTATTACCCAGGGATTACGGGAGACCCAGTACTTC.

This chain links TRBV10-3 with TRBJ2-1; tentative D call: TRBD2 (6 bases). The CDR3 loop spans 15 amino acids. The germline CDR1 and CDR2 sequences are ENHRY and SYGVKD. The germline V and J ends were trimmed by 6 bases and 8 bases, with 20 bases remaining between them. As DNA, the CDR3 is TGTGCCATCAGCGTCACTAGCCGGGGCGGGGATGAGCAGTTCTTC. It yields the protein CAISVTSRGGDEQFF.

The chain has TRBV5-6 and TRBJ1-5; no firm D call. V shed 1 base and J shed 6 bases, with 8 bases lying between them. The CDR3 has 13 residues. Looked up from germline, CDR1 is SGHDT and CDR2 is YYEEEE. CDR3 coding DNA: TGTGCCAGCAGCTTGCGGGTCGGTCAGCCCCAGCATTTT. This sequence encodes CASSLRVGQPQHF.

The V and J genes are TRBV7-2 and TRBJ2-4, with D perhaps matching TRBD1 (6 bases). V gave up 5 bases and J gave up 0 bases, with 20 bases separating them. The CDR3 is 18 amino acids. Per the germline V gene, CDR1 is SGHTA and CDR2 is FQGNSA. CDR3 nucleotides: TGTGCCAGCAGCCTAAGATCGGACAGTTTTCTAGCCAAAAACATTCAGTACTTC. Translating it yields CASSLRSDSFLAKNIQYF.

This clone was counted a few times. The chain recombines TRBV5-6 with TRBJ2-7; a possible D gene is TRBD2 (6 bases). The CDR3 is made up of 15 amino acids. The V end was cut by 5 bases, the J end by 5 bases, with 20 bases between. The germline gives CDR1 SGHDT, CDR2 YYEEEE. The CDR3 is CASRQRGPGLHEQYF. In DNA, the CDR3 is TGTGCCAGCAGGCAAAGGGGACCGGGACTCCACGAGCAGTACTTC. Variable domain in full (rest from reference TRBV5-6 and TRBJ2-7): DAGVTQSPTHLIKTRGQQVTLRCSPKSGHDTVSWYQQALGQGPQFIFQYYEEEERQRGNFPDRFSGHQFPNYSSELNVNALLLGDSALYLCASRQRGPGLHEQYFGPGTRLTVT.

The J gene is TRBJ2-1, the V gene TRBV6-5; 10 bases agree with TRBD1. The V segment lost 4 bases and the J segment 6 bases; nucleotides outside the gene matches: 6. The CDR3 extends over 15 amino acids. CDR1 MNHEY and CDR2 SVGAGI come from the germline V gene. This CDR3 is CASSSRQGAGNEQFF. The DNA of the CDR3 is TGTGCCAGCAGTTCACGACAGGGGGCAGGCAATGAGCAGTTCTTC.

CDR3 sequence: CASSPGQRYGYTF. The CDR3 bases are TGTGCCAGCTCACCGGGACAGCGGTATGGCTACACCTTC. The chain joins TRBV18 to TRBJ1-2, with 7 bases matching TRBD1. This CDR3 comprises 13 residues. The germline V gene has CDR1 KGHSH and CDR2 LQKENI. V gave up 3 bases and J gave up 5 bases; unmatched junction bases: 3.

This clone has just a few counts. J is TRBJ2-1 and V is TRBV4-3; D ambiguous. Per the germline V gene, CDR1 is LGHNA and CDR2 is YSLEER. This CDR3 has 13 residues. V shed 0 bases and J shed 5 bases, with 5 bases lying between them. This CDR3 is CASSQELNNEQFF. In DNA form, the CDR3 reads TGCGCCAGCAGCCAAGAGTTAAACAATGAGCAGTTCTTC.

CDR3 loop: CASSQGTSGRAYEQYF. The CDR3 bases are TGCGCCAGCAGCCAAGGGACTAGCGGGAGGGCCTACGAGCAGTACTTC. V usage is TRBV4-1 and J usage is TRBJ2-7; 15 bases agree with TRBD2. The J segment lost 2 bases and the V segment lost 1 base, leaving 0 bases of the junction unmatched. The CDR3 runs 16 residues. Germline-derived CDR1 and CDR2 are MGHRA and YSYEKL.

V gene TRBV4-1 combines with J gene TRBJ2-3; the D is unclear. V lost 2 bases to trimming and J lost 4 bases, with 10 bases between them. The CDR3 is 14 amino acids. Germline V gives CDR1 MGHRA, CDR2 YSYEKL. Written as DNA, the CDR3 is TGCGCCAGCAGCCAACGGCCTGGACCAGATACGCAGTATTTT. Translating gives CASSQRPGPDTQYF.

The sample holds one count of this clone. The genes are TRBV28 and TRBJ1-2; weak D call: TRBD1 (5 bases). The CDR3 runs to 14 residues. Trimming cost V 3 bases and J 4 bases, with 12 bases left between them. The germline CDR1 and CDR2 sequences are MDHEN and SYDVKM. The CDR3 loop is CASSFRGRGYGYTF. CDR3 DNA: TGTGCCAGCAGTTTCCGGGGACGAGGCTATGGCTACACCTTC.

The chain couples TRBV27 to TRBJ1-2; TRBD1 aligns across 9 bases. V trimming: 7 bases; J trimming: 5 bases; junction bases outside the gene matches: 5. CDR1 and CDR2 (germline): MNHEY, SMNVEV (reference sequence). This CDR3 contains 13 residues. CDR3 protein: CASMKGQGYGYTF. For the CDR3, the DNA is TGTGCCAGCATGAAGGGACAGGGTTATGGCTACACCTTC.

The rearrangement uses TRBV4-1 and TRBJ1-5; TRBD1 matches 7 bases. The V and J ends lost 1 base and 4 bases, in that order; junction bases with no gene match: 10. The CDR3 has 17 residues. Germline assignment: CDR1 MGHRA and CDR2 YSYEKL. CDR3 in DNA: TGCGCCAGCAGCCAAGTTATAGTCAGGGGGACTAATCAGCCCCAGCATTTT. Encoded protein: CASSQVIVRGTNQPQHF.